A single sample gave rise to the 2 T cell receptor beta chains below, sequenced in a study of T cell responses to AZD1222 COVID-19 vaccine. Repertoires were generated with immunoSEQ multiplex PCR, while TCRdb's copy carries only in-frame clones and drops some. The sample lists 160,000 or so clones, more than 85% seen once, with 5.5% to 8.5% in the top ten. Sequenced material: peripheral blood, taken after recovery from COVID-19. These receptors were taken from an adult who had recovered from COVID-19.

J is TRBJ1-1 and V is TRBV19; no clear D gene. The CDR3 contains 16 residues. The germline CDR1 and CDR2 sequences are LNHDA and SQIVND (reference sequence). Trimming shortened V by 1 base and J by 1 base, and 13 bases separated the two germline ends. CDR3 DNA sequence: TGTGCCAGTAGTATAGGGGCAAGGGTCGGGAACACTGAAGCTTTCTTT. Protein sequence: CASSIGARVGNTEAFF.

The rearrangement joins TRBV6-1 to TRBJ2-7, with 9 bases identical to TRBD1. Germline-derived CDR1 and CDR2 are MNHNS and SASEGT. This CDR3 has 16 amino acids. The ends lost 1 base at V and 4 bases at J; junction bases unmatched: 8. This chain's CDR3 is CASSEVQGQGTYEQYF. The CDR3 region has the DNA TGTGCCAGCAGTGAAGTCCAGGGACAGGGAACATACGAGCAGTACTTC.